This T cell receptor (beta chain) appears in the sequencing data of a study of blood T cell repertoires in COVID-19. Participants were aged roughly 18 to 100 years from about two dozen US areas. CDR1 LNHDA and CDR2 SQIVND come from the germline V gene (reference sequence). The CDR3 loop spans 15 amino acids. Trimming left V 8 bases short and J 0 bases short, with 16 bases between. Clones were sequenced by immunoSEQ multiplex PCR, and TCRdb holds only the in-frame ones, with some missing. The sample lists some 250,000 clones, about 90% seen once, with 0.95% to 1.5% in the top ten. V gene TRBV19 combines with J gene TRBJ1-2, with a possible D match to TRBD1 (6 bases). The sequence was obtained from a human donor in a cohort exposed to, infected with or recovered from COVID-19 (not recorded which). The donor label of this sample is uncertain. Sequenced: PBMCs or T cells enriched from blood (not recorded which). For the CDR3, the DNA is TGTGCCAGTGCATACAGGGAGTCGGCTAACTATGGCTACACCTTC. Its translation: CASAYRESANYGYTF.